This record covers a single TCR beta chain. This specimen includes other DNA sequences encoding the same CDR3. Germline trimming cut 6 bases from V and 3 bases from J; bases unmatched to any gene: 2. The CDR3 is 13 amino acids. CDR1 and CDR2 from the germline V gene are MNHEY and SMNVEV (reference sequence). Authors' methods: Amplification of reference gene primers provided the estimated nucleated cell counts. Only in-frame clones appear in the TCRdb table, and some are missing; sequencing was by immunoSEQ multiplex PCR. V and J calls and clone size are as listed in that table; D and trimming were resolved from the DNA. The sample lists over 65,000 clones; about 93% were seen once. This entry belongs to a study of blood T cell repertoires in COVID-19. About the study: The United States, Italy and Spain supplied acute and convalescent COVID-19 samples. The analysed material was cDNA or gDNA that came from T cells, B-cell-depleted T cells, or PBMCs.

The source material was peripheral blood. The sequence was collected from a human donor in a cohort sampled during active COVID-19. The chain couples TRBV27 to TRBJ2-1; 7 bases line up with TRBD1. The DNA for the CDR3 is TGTGCCAGCAGGGGACAGAACTACAATGAGCAGTTCTTC. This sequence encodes CASRGQNYNEQFF.